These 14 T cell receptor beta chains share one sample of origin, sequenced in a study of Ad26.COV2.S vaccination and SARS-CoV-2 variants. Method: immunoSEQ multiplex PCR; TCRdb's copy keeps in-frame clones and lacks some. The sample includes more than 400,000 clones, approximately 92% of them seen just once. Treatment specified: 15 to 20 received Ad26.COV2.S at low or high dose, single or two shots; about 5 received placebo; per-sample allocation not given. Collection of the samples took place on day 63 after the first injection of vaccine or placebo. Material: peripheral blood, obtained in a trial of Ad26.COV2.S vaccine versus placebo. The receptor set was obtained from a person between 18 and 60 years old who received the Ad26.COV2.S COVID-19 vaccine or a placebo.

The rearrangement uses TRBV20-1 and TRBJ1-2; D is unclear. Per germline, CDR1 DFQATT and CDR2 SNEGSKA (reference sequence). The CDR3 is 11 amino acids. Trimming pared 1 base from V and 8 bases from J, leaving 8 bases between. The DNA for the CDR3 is TGCAGTGCTAGAGCTACAGTCGGCTACACCTTC. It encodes CSARATVGYTF.

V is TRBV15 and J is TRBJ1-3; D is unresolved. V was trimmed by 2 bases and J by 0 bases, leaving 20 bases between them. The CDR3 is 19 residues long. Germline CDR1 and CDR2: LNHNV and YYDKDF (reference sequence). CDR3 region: CATSRSNFEGAASGNTIYF. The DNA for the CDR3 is TGTGCCACCAGCAGATCGAATTTTGAGGGCGCCGCCTCTGGAAACACCATATATTTT.

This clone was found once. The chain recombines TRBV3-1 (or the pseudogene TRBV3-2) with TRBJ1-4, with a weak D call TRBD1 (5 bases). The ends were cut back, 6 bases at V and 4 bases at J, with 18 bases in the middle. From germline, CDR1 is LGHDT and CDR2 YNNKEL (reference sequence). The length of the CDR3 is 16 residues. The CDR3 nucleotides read TGTGCCAGCAGACAAACTACCGGGACCAATAATGAAAAACTGTTTTTT. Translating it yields CASRQTTGTNNEKLFF.

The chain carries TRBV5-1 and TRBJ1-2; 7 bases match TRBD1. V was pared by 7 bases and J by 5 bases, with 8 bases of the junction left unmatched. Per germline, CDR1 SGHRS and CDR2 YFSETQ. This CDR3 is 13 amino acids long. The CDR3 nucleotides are TGCGCCAGCGGGGCTCAGACAGGGTATGGCTACACCTTC. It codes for CASGAQTGYGYTF.

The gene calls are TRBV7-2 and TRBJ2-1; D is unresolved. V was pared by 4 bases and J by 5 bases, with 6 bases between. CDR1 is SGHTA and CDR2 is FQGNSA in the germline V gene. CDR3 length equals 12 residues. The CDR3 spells CASSSTDNEQFF. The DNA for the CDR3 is TGTGCCAGCAGCTCGACGGACAATGAGCAGTTCTTC.

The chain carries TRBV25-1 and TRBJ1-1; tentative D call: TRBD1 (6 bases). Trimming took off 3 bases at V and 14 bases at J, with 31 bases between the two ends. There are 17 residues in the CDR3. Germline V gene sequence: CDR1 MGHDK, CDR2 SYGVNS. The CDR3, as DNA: TGTGCCAGCAGTGAGGGCTCAGGCTCTCTGGGGGCCCGAGTTTTGTTCTTT. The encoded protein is CASSEGSGSLGARVLFF.

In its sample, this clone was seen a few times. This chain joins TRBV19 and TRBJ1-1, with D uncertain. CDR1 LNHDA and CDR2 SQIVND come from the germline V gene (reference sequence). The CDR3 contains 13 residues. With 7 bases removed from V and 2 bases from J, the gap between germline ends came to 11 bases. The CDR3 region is CASTRDLNTEAFF. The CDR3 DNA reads TGTGCCAGTACCAGAGACCTAAACACTGAAGCTTTCTTT.

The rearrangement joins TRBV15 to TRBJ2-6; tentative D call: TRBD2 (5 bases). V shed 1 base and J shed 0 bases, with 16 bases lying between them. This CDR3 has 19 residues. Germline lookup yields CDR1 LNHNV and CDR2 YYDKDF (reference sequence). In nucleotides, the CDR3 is TGTGCCACCAGCAGAGCTGGGAGATCTCCACTCTCTGGGGCCAACGTCCTGACTTTC. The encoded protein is CATSRAGRSPLSGANVLTF.

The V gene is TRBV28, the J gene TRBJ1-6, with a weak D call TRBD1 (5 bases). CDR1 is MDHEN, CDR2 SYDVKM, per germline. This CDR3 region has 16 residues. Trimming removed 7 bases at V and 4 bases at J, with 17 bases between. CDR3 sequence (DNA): TGTGCCAGCACCCCTCCGGGACCCCCTTATAATTCACCCCTCCACTTT. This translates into CASTPPGPPYNSPLHF.

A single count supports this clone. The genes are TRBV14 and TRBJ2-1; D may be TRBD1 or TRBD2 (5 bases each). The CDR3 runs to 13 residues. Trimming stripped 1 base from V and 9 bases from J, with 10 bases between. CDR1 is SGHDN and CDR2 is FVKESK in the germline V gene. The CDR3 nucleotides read TGTGCCAGCAGCCAAGCGGGGACGGGTGAGCAGTTCTTC. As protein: CASSQAGTGEQFF. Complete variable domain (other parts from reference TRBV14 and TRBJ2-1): EAGVTQFPSHSVIEKGQTVTLRCDPISGHDNLYWYRRVMGKEIKFLLHFVKESKQDESGMPNNRFLAERTGGTYSTLKVQPAELEDSGVYFCASSQAGTGEQFFGPGTRLTVL.

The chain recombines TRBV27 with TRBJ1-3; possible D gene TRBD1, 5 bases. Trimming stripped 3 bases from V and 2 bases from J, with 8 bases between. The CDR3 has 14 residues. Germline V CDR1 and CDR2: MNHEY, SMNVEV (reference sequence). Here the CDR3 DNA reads TGTGCCAGCAGTTTGGGGGGGGCTGGAAACACCATATATTTT. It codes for CASSLGGAGNTIYF.

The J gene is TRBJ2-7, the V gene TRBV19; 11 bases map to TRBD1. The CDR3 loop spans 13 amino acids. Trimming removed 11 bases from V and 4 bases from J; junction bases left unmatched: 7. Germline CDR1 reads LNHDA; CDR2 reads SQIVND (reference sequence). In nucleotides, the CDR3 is TGTGCCGTATGGACAGGGGGCACATACGAGCAGTACTTC. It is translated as CAVWTGGTYEQYF.

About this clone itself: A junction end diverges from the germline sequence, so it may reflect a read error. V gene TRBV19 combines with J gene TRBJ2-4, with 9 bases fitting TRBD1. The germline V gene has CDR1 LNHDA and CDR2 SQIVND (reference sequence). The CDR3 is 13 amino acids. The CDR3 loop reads CASSIRDRVAVDF. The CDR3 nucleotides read TGTGCCAGTAGTATTCGGGACAGGGTCGCGGTCGACTTC.

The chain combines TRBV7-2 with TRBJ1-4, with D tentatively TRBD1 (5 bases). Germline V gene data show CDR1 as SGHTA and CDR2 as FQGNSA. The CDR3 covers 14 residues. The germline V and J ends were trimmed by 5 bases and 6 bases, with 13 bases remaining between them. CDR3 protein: CASSLTGRDEKLFF. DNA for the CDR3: TGTGCCAGCAGCCTAACAGGACGAGATGAAAAACTGTTTTTT. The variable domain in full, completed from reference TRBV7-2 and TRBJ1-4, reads GAGVSQSPSNKVTEKGKDVELRCDPISGHTALYWYRQSLGQGLEFLIYFQGNSAPDKSGLPSDRFSAERTGGSVSTLTIQRTQQEDSAVYLCASSLTGRDEKLFFGSGTQLSVL.